The 7 T cell receptor beta chains reported below all come from one sample, sequenced in a study of blood T cell repertoires in COVID-19 (dated by TCRdb to 2020 to 2022). The library was prepared using the immunoSEQ multiplex PCR assay. This is the immuneACCESS table as TCRdb keeps it, with only in-frame sequences that have V and J called. A part of the clones is gone; compared with another copy, unresolved V genes explain less than half, and the rest is unexplained. This sample comprises tens of thousands of clones, 85% of them detected only once. Of the sample, 3% to 3.5% falls within the top ten clones. The source material was peripheral blood. These receptors were collected from a man aged 50-60 years with acute or convalescent COVID-19.

J is TRBJ1-1 and V is TRBV6-4; D is uncertain. Germline values: CDR1 MRHNA, CDR2 SNTAGT. The ends were cut back, 6 bases at V and 6 bases at J, with 11 bases in the middle. The CDR3 has 12 residues. The CDR3 region has the DNA TGTGCCAGCAGCGCGGGTGGCGCTGAAGCTTTCTTT. Protein sequence: CASSAGGAEAFF.

The chain couples TRBV7-6 to TRBJ2-5; 16 bases map to TRBD2. V shed 4 bases and J 4 bases; nucleotides not matched to a gene: 6. Germline V CDR1 and CDR2: SGHVS, FNYEAQ. The CDR3 has 17 amino acids. In nucleotides, the CDR3 is TGTGCCAGCAGCTCGGGACTAGCGGGGGGGCCACGAGAGACCCAGTACTTC. It specifies CASSSGLAGGPRETQYF.

This chain uses TRBV7-2 with TRBJ1-1; D possibly corresponds to TRBD1 (5 bases). The CDR3 runs to 14 residues. V was cut by 5 bases and J by 7 bases, with 17 bases left in between. CDR1 and CDR2 from the germline V gene are SGHTA and FQGNSA. The CDR3 coding sequence is TGTGCCAGCAGCGCTATGGGAGGGGCTCTTGAAGCTTTCTTT. This encodes CASSAMGGALEAFF.

The CDR3 protein is CASSQEWSGSFEQFF. In nucleotides, the CDR3 is TGTGCCAGCAGCCAAGAATGGAGCGGGAGTTTTGAGCAGTTCTTC. The V call is TRBV4-2, the J call TRBJ2-1, with 8 bases fitting TRBD2. The CDR3 contains 15 residues. With 0 bases clipped from V and 9 bases from J, the junction kept 7 bases outside the gene matches. Germline V CDR1 and CDR2: LGHNA, YNFKEQ.

In this sample, this clone turned up once. CDR3 coding DNA: TGTGCCAGCAGTTACTCGACATATGAGCAGTTCTTC. This encodes CASSYSTYEQFF. The rearrangement links TRBV6-6 to TRBJ2-1; D unclear. Germline V gives CDR1 MNHNY, CDR2 SVGAGI (reference sequence). The CDR3 is 12 residues long. With 0 bases removed from V and 8 bases from J, the gap between germline ends came to 5 bases.

This rearrangement joins TRBV18 to TRBJ1-1; D is perhaps TRBD1 (6 bases). This CDR3 has 15 residues. V was cut by 3 bases and J by 1 base, with 12 bases left in between. Germline values: CDR1 KGHSH, CDR2 LQKENI. This chain's CDR3 is CASSPQGPANTEAFF. The CDR3 nucleotides read TGTGCCAGCTCACCTCAGGGGCCGGCGAACACTGAAGCTTTCTTT.

This chain connects TRBV2 to TRBJ1-5; tentatively, D is TRBD1 (5 bases). Per germline, CDR1 SNHLY and CDR2 FYNNEI. Trimming left V 3 bases short and J 7 bases short, with 25 bases between. The CDR3 is 18 residues long. For the CDR3, the DNA is TGTGCCAGCAGTGATTCCAGGGTTAGGTGGGCTGAGGCCCAGCCCCAGCATTTT. It codes for CASSDSRVRWAEAQPQHF.